A selection of T cell receptor beta chains follows, all from one sample in a study of breast tumors, draining lymph nodes, adjacent tissues. TCRdb recomputed calls from the multiplex PCR reads with MiXCR, one row per CDR3 protein. Here the sample spans roughly 220,000 distinct CDR3 sequences, 30% to 35% being singletons. Source material: axillary lymph node tissue. These receptors were collected from a female donor with breast cancer. Some clones in this sample may be carry-over from other donors' samples. Both conserved end residues are part of each CDR3. The order of the fields is D gene, CDR3 length, clone size, J gene, V gene, CDR3 protein, CDR3 DNA. A D gene is named only where the DNA matches it firmly. Clone size is not always given. Where it is, it says once, few, many or a class for expanded clones.

d_call: -
cdr3_length: 15
clone_size: many
j_call: TRBJ2-2
v_call: TRBV7-2
cdr3_aa: CASSSLGADTGELFF
cdr3_nt: TGTGCCAGCAGCTCACTCGGGGCGGACACCGGGGAGCTGTTTTTT

d_call: TRBD2
cdr3_length: 15
clone_size: -
j_call: TRBJ2-3
v_call: TRBV10-1
cdr3_aa: CASSASGASTDTQYF
cdr3_nt: TGCGCCAGCAGTGCTAGCGGGGCTAGCACAGATACGCAGTATTTT

d_call: -
cdr3_length: 14
clone_size: many
j_call: TRBJ1-2
v_call: TRBV4-3
cdr3_aa: CASSQAPGEGGYTF
cdr3_nt: TGCGCCAGCAGCCAAGCTCCGGGAGAAGGGGGCTACACCTTC

d_call: TRBD2
cdr3_length: 16
clone_size: many
j_call: TRBJ2-2
v_call: TRBV2
cdr3_aa: CAGRGTSGSGTGELFF
cdr3_nt: TGTGCCGGCAGAGGGACTAGCGGGAGTGGGACCGGGGAGCTGTTTTTT

d_call: -
cdr3_length: 13
clone_size: many
j_call: TRBJ2-5
v_call: TRBV5-6
cdr3_aa: CASSFRGVETQYF
cdr3_nt: TGTGCCAGCAGCTTTAGGGGGGTAGAGACCCAGTACTTC

d_call: TRBD1
cdr3_length: 16
clone_size: many
j_call: TRBJ2-1
v_call: TRBV7-9
cdr3_aa: CASRGTRGLGYNEQFF
cdr3_nt: TGTGCCAGCAGAGGAACCAGGGGGCTTGGCTACAATGAGCAGTTCTTC

d_call: -
cdr3_length: 14
clone_size: -
j_call: TRBJ1-3
v_call: TRBV14
cdr3_aa: CASSQVGVRNTIYF
cdr3_nt: TGTGCCAGCAGCCAAGTAGGGGTCAGAAACACCATATATTTT

d_call: -
cdr3_length: 17
clone_size: -
j_call: TRBJ2-7
v_call: TRBV7-2
cdr3_aa: CASSLVASAKTPGEQYF
cdr3_nt: TGTGCCAGCAGCTTAGTCGCTAGCGCAAAAACCCCAGGGGAGCAGTACTTC

d_call: -
cdr3_length: 12
clone_size: many
j_call: TRBJ2-1
v_call: TRBV6-2/TRBV6-3
cdr3_aa: CASSYPSAEQFF
cdr3_nt: TGTGCCAGCAGTTACCCTTCGGCCGAGCAGTTCTTC

d_call: TRBD1
cdr3_length: 15
clone_size: few
j_call: TRBJ2-2
v_call: TRBV7-3
cdr3_aa: CASSLGDRETGELFF
cdr3_nt: TGTGCCAGCAGCTTAGGGGACAGGGAGACCGGGGAGCTGTTTTTT

d_call: -
cdr3_length: 12
clone_size: many
j_call: TRBJ1-2
v_call: TRBV7-2
cdr3_aa: CASSLGPRGYTF
cdr3_nt: TGTGCCAGCAGCTTAGGCCCTAGGGGCTACACCTTC

d_call: TRBD1
cdr3_length: 14
clone_size: -
j_call: TRBJ1-4
v_call: TRBV15
cdr3_aa: CATRPDRGGEKLFF
cdr3_nt: TGTGCCACCCGCCCGGACAGGGGGGGTGAAAAACTGTTTTTT

d_call: -
cdr3_length: 15
clone_size: many
j_call: TRBJ2-2
v_call: TRBV5-1
cdr3_aa: CASSLGGQNTGELFF
cdr3_nt: TGCGCCAGCAGCTTGGGTGGACAGAACACCGGGGAGCTGTTTTTT

d_call: -
cdr3_length: 15
clone_size: -
j_call: TRBJ2-7
v_call: TRBV6-5
cdr3_aa: CASSAPKTGAYEQYF
cdr3_nt: TGTGCCAGCAGTGCCCCCAAGACAGGCGCCTACGAGCAGTACTTC

d_call: TRBD1
cdr3_length: 14
clone_size: once
j_call: TRBJ2-1
v_call: TRBV7-3
cdr3_aa: CASSSGQYYNEQLF
cdr3_nt: TGTGCCAGCAGCTCGGGACAGTATTACAATGAGCAGCTCTTC

d_call: -
cdr3_length: 16
clone_size: many
j_call: TRBJ2-7
v_call: TRBV2
cdr3_aa: CASSEALMGRAYEQYF
cdr3_nt: TGTGCCAGCAGTGAAGCCCTTATGGGCAGGGCCTACGAGCAGTACTTC

d_call: -
cdr3_length: 13
clone_size: -
j_call: TRBJ2-7
v_call: TRBV4-1
cdr3_aa: CAAARDPSYEQYF
cdr3_nt: TGCGCAGCAGCCAGGGACCCCAGCTACGAGCAGTACTTC

d_call: TRBD1
cdr3_length: 13
clone_size: -
j_call: TRBJ2-7
v_call: TRBV3-1
cdr3_aa: CASEDRGIYEQYF
cdr3_nt: TGTGCCAGCGAGGACAGGGGAATCTACGAGCAGTACTTC

d_call: -
cdr3_length: 11
clone_size: -
j_call: TRBJ1-2
v_call: TRBV20-1
cdr3_aa: CSASSSYGYTF
cdr3_nt: TGCAGTGCTAGTTCTAGCTATGGCTACACCTTC

d_call: -
cdr3_length: 15
clone_size: many
j_call: TRBJ2-1
v_call: TRBV2
cdr3_aa: CASSEAGVSYNEQFF
cdr3_nt: TGTGCCAGCAGTGAAGCAGGGGTTTCCTACAATGAGCAGTTCTTC

d_call: TRBD1
cdr3_length: 14
clone_size: many
j_call: TRBJ2-1
v_call: TRBV5-1
cdr3_aa: CASSLLQGAHEQFF
cdr3_nt: TGCGCCAGCAGCTTGCTGCAGGGGGCCCATGAGCAGTTCTTC

d_call: -
cdr3_length: 15
clone_size: many
j_call: TRBJ1-6
v_call: TRBV6-1
cdr3_aa: CASSETGTANSPLHF
cdr3_nt: TGTGCCAGCAGTGAAACCGGGACGGCTAATTCACCCCTCCACTTT

d_call: -
cdr3_length: 13
clone_size: many
j_call: TRBJ2-1
v_call: TRBV12-5
cdr3_aa: CASGLGSLDEQFF
cdr3_nt: TGTGCTAGTGGTTTGGGGAGCCTCGATGAGCAGTTCTTC

d_call: TRBD2
cdr3_length: 15
clone_size: -
j_call: TRBJ2-1
v_call: TRBV6-1
cdr3_aa: CASGRGVDLVGEQFF
cdr3_nt: TGTGCCAGCGGCCGGGGGGTGGACCTAGTTGGTGAGCAGTTCTTC

d_call: -
cdr3_length: 12
clone_size: -
j_call: TRBJ2-1
v_call: TRBV20-1
cdr3_aa: CSARADGWGPFF
cdr3_nt: TGCAGTGCTAGAGCGGACGGTTGGGGGCCGTTCTTC

d_call: TRBD2
cdr3_length: 20
clone_size: many
j_call: TRBJ2-6
v_call: TRBV7-6
cdr3_aa: CASSLGTSGGPRSGANVLTF
cdr3_nt: TGTGCCAGCAGCTTAGGGACTAGCGGGGGGCCGCGCTCTGGGGCCAACGTCCTGACTTTC

d_call: -
cdr3_length: 14
clone_size: many
j_call: TRBJ1-2
v_call: TRBV5-5
cdr3_aa: CASNPKGGGYGYTF
cdr3_nt: TGTGCCAGCAACCCGAAGGGGGGTGGCTATGGCTACACCTTC

d_call: TRBD1
cdr3_length: 16
clone_size: -
j_call: TRBJ1-5
v_call: TRBV28
cdr3_aa: CASRILGQGNNQPQHF
cdr3_nt: TGTGCCAGCAGGATACTCGGACAGGGCAACAATCAGCCCCAGCATTTT

d_call: TRBD2
cdr3_length: 14
clone_size: many
j_call: TRBJ2-5
v_call: TRBV6-5
cdr3_aa: CASRRLAGTETQYF
cdr3_nt: TGTGCCAGCAGAAGACTAGCGGGAACAGAGACCCAGTACTTC

d_call: TRBD2
cdr3_length: 13
clone_size: -
j_call: TRBJ2-2
v_call: TRBV20-1
cdr3_aa: CSASGGANGELFF
cdr3_nt: TGCAGTGCTAGCGGGGGGGCGAACGGGGAGCTGTTTTTT

d_call: -
cdr3_length: 17
clone_size: many
j_call: TRBJ2-7
v_call: TRBV12-5
cdr3_aa: CASGLEPLGTPRREQYF
cdr3_nt: TGTGCTAGTGGTTTGGAGCCACTCGGGACTCCGCGCCGGGAGCAGTACTTC

d_call: TRBD2
cdr3_length: 14
clone_size: -
j_call: TRBJ2-6
v_call: TRBV20-1
cdr3_aa: CSASWTSGDYVLTF
cdr3_nt: TGCAGTGCGTCTTGGACTAGCGGGGACTACGTCCTGACTTTC

d_call: -
cdr3_length: 13
clone_size: -
j_call: TRBJ2-2
v_call: TRBV10-3
cdr3_aa: CAISVDLTGELFF
cdr3_nt: TGTGCCATCAGTGTGGACCTCACCGGGGAGCTGTTTTTT

d_call: TRBD2
cdr3_length: 16
clone_size: many
j_call: TRBJ2-5
v_call: TRBV18
cdr3_aa: CASSPPGWLAEETQYF
cdr3_nt: TGTGCCAGCTCACCACCTGGTTGGCTAGCGGAAGAGACCCAGTACTTC

d_call: -
cdr3_length: 13
clone_size: -
j_call: TRBJ2-2
v_call: TRBV6-4
cdr3_aa: CASSGEAGGELFF
cdr3_nt: TGTGCCAGCAGTGGTGAGGCCGGCGGGGAGCTGTTTTTT

d_call: -
cdr3_length: 13
clone_size: -
j_call: TRBJ1-1
v_call: TRBV5-8
cdr3_aa: CASSLAGNTEAFF
cdr3_nt: TGTGCCAGCAGCTTGGCGGGGAACACTGAAGCTTTCTTT

d_call: -
cdr3_length: 14
clone_size: few
j_call: TRBJ1-1
v_call: TRBV7-9
cdr3_aa: CASSLGGGNTEAFF
cdr3_nt: TGTGCCAGCAGCTTAGGTGGAGGGAACACTGAAGCTTTCTTT

d_call: TRBD1
cdr3_length: 14
clone_size: many
j_call: TRBJ1-6
v_call: TRBV24-1
cdr3_aa: CATSDKGQDSPLHF
cdr3_nt: TGTGCCACCAGTGATAAGGGACAGGACTCACCCCTCCACTTT

d_call: -
cdr3_length: 14
clone_size: many
j_call: TRBJ2-5
v_call: TRBV6-5
cdr3_aa: CASSYSEVGETQYF
cdr3_nt: TGTGCCAGCAGTTACTCAGAGGTTGGGGAGACCCAGTACTTC

d_call: -
cdr3_length: 13
clone_size: -
j_call: TRBJ2-5
v_call: TRBV24-1
cdr3_aa: CATHQGRYETQYF
cdr3_nt: TGTGCCACCCATCAGGGTCGGTACGAGACCCAGTACTTC

d_call: TRBD2
cdr3_length: 14
clone_size: many
j_call: TRBJ2-7
v_call: TRBV20-1
cdr3_aa: CSAIQRGESYEQYF
cdr3_nt: TGCAGTGCTATCCAGCGGGGGGAATCCTACGAGCAGTACTTC